This entry is about one TCR beta chain. TCRdb keeps only in-frame clones here, not all; method: immunoSEQ multiplex PCR. Of about 280,000 clones listed, under 90% are singletons. The source of the sample is a study of blood T cell repertoires in COVID-19. Study background: COVID-19 samples from acute and convalescent phases originated in the United States, Italy and Spain. PBMCs, B-cell-depleted T cells, or T cells were the source of the cDNA or gDNA that made up the material.

Germline V CDR1 and CDR2: KGHDR, SFDVKD. This CDR3 has 15 residues. V lost 6 bases and J lost 8; bases outside the gene matches: 11. The chain joins TRBV24-1 to TRBJ2-1, with 8 nucleotides matching TRBD1. Sample: peripheral blood. This receptor was identified in a woman aged 45-59 years who had recovered from COVID-19. This chain's CDR3 is CATSTSAGGSDEQFF. The CDR3 DNA reads TGTGCCACCAGTACCTCCGCAGGGGGCTCTGATGAGCAGTTCTTC.